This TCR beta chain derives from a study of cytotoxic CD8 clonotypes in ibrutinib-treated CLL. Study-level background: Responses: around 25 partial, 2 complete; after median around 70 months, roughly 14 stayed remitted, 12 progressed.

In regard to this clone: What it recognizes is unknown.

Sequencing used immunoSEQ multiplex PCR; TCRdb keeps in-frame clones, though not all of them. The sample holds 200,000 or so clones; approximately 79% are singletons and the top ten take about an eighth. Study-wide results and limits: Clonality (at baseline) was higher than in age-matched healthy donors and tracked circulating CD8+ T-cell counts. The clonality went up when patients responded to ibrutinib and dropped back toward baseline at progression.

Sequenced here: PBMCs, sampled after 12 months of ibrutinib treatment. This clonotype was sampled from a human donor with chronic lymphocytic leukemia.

CDR3 region: CASSSLGQGASYGYTF. CDR3 nucleotide sequence: TGTGCCAGCAGCTCGCTCGGACAGGGGGCTAGCTATGGCTACACCTTC. This chain links TRBV11-3 with TRBJ1-2; 11 bases are shared with TRBD1. The CDR3 consists of 16 residues. The V gene's germline CDR1 is SGHNT and CDR2 YENEEA. Trimming took 4 bases from V and 4 from J; bases not matched to a gene: 8.